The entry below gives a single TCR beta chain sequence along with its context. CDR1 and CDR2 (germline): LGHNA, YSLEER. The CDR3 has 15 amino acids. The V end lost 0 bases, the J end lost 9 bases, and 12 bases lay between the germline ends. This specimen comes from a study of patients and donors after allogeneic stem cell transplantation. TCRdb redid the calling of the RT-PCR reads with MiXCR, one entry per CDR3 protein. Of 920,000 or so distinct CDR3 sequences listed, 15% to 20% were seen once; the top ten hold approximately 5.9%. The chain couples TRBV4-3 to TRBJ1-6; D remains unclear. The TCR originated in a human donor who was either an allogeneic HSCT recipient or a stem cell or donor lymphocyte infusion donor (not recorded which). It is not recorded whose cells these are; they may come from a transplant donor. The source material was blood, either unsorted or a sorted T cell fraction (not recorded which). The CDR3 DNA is TGCGCCAGCAGCCAAGAGACACTGGGCGGTTCACCCCTCCACTTT. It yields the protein CASSQETLGGSPLHF.